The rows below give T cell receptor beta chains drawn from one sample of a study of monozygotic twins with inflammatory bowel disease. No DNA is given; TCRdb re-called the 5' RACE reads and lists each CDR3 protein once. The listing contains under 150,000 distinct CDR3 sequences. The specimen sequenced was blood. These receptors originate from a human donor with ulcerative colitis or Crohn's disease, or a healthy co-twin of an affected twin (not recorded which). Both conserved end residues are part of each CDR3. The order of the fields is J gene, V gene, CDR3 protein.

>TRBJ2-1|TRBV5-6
CASSWGQGNNEQFF
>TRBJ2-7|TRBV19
CASSTPRLAGPYEQYF
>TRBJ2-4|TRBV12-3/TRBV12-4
CASRGALGNRGIQYF
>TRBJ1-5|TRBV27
CASSSLTTTPQHF
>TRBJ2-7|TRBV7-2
CASSFQTSGQGSYEQYF
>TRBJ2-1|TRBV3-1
CASSQVTGGSVEQFF
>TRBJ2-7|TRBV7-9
CASSLGRSYEQYF
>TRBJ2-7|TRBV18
CASSPPSGRDEQYF
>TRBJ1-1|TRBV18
CASSPGFGEGTLNTEAFF
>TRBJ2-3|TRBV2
CASRDFPPDPGETDTQYF
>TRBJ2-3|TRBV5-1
CASRYLAVTDTQYF
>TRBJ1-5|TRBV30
CAWSGGQSNQPQHF
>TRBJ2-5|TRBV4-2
CASSRSRDQETQYF
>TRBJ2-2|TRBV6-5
CASSYSGFQGELFF
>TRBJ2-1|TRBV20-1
CSAPGRSSYNEQFF
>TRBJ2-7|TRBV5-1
CASSGDHYEQYF
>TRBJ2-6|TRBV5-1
CASSSRDSYSGANVLTF
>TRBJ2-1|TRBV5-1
CASTALGGNSGEQFF
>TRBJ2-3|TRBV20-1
CSGTLAGGKGSTDTQYF
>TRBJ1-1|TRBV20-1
CSARVAGTEAFF
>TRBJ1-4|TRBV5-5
CASSSPDGYEKLFF
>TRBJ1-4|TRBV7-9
CASSAGAGGNEKLFF
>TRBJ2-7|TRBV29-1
CSAMGLRYEQYF
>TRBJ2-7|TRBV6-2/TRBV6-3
CASSTGQGDSYEQYF
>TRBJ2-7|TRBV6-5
CASSSAASKGYEQYF
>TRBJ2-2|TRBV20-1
CSAPGLAGGPNTGELFF
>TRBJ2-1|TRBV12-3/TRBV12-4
CASSLGGGARYNEQFF
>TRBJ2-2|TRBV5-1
CASTHKGNSNTGELFF
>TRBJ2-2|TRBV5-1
CASSFLRDLWNTGELFF
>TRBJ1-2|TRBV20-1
CSAGGGGQGVNYGYTF
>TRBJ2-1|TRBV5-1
CATGSGSYNEQFF
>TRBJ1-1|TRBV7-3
CASRESGTGEAFF
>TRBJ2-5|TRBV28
CASSWIETQYF
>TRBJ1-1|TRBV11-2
CASSLVIEAFF
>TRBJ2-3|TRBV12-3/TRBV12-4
CASSFNRQDTQYF
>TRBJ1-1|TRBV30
CAWIMDANTEAFF
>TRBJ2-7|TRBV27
CASSLGPGTGGKGYEQYF
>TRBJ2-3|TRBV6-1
CASRAQGAGTDTQYF
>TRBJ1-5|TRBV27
CASSPRNRVFNQPQHF
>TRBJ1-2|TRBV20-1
CSARDQGGPDYGYTF
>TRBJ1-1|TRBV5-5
CASSQRVTEAFF
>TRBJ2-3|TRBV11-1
CASSSNSGTGGAGDTQYF